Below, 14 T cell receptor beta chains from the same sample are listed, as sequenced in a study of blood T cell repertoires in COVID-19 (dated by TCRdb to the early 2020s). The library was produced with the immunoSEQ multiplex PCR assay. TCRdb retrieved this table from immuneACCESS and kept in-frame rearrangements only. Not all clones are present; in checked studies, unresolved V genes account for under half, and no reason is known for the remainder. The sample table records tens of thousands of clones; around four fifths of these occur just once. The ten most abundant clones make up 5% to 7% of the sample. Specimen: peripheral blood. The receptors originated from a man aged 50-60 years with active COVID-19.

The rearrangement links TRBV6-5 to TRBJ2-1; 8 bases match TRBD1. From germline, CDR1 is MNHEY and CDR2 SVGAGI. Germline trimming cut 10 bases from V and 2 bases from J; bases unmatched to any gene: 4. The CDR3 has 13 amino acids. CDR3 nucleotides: TGTGCCACCACAGGGGGAGCCTACAATGAGCAGTTCTTC. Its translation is CATTGGAYNEQFF.

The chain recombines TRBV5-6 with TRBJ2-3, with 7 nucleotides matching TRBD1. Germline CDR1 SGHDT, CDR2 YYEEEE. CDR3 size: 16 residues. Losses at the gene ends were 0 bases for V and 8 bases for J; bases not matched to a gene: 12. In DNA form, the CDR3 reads TGTGCCAGCAGCTTGGGCAGGGGGTACACCCAGAGTACGCAGTATTTT. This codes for CASSLGRGYTQSTQYF.

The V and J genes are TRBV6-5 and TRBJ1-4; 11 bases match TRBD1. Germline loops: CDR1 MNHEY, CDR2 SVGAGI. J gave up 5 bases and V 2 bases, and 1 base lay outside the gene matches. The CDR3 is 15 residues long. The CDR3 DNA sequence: TGTGCCAGCAGTTACCGGACAGGGGGCAATGAAAAACTGTTTTTT. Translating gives CASSYRTGGNEKLFF.

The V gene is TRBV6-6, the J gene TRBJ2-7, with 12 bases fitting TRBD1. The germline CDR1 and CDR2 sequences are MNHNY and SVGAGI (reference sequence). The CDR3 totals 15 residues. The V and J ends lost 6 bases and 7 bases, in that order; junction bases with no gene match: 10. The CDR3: CASRGTGGLSGEQYF. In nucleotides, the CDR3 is TGTGCCAGCAGGGGGACAGGGGGCCTTTCTGGGGAGCAGTACTTC.

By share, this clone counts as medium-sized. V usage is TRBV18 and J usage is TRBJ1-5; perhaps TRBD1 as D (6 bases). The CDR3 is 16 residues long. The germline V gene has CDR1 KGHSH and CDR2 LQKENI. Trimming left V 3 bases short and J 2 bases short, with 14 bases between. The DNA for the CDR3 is TGTGCCAGCTCACCCTTTTCGACAGGAGGCAATCAGCCCCAGCATTTT. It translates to CASSPFSTGGNQPQHF. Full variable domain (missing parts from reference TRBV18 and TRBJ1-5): NAGVMQNPRHLVRRRGQEARLRCSPMKGHSHVYWYRQLPEEGLKFMVYLQKENIIDESGMPKERFSAEFPKEGPSILRIQQVVRGDSAAYFCASSPFSTGGNQPQHFGDGTRLSIL.

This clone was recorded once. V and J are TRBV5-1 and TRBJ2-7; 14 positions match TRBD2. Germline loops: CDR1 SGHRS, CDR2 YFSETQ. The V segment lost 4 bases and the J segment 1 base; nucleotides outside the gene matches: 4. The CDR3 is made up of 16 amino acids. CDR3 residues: CASSPGTSGSSYEQYF. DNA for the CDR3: TGCGCCAGCAGCCCGGGGACTAGCGGGAGTTCCTACGAGCAGTACTTC.

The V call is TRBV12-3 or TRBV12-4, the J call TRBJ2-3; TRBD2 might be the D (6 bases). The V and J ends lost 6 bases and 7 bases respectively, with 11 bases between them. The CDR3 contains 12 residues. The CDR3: CASRGTGHTQYF. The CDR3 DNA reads TGTGCCAGCAGAGGGACTGGACATACGCAGTATTTT.

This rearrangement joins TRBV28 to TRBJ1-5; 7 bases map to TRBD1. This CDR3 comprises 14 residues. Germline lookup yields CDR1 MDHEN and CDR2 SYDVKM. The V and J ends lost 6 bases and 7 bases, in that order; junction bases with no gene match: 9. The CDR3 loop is CASSDRDPRQPQHF. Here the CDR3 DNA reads TGTGCCAGCAGCGACAGGGACCCCAGACAGCCCCAGCATTTT.

This CDR3 is CASSFGQGASYNSPLHF. CDR3 nucleotides: TGCGCCAGCAGCTTCGGGCAGGGGGCTTCCTATAATTCACCCCTCCACTTT. The chain joins TRBV5-1 to TRBJ1-6; 8 nucleotides agree with TRBD1. The V segment lost 2 bases and the J segment 1 base; nucleotides outside the gene matches: 5. The germline gives CDR1 SGHRS, CDR2 YFSETQ. The CDR3 runs 17 residues.

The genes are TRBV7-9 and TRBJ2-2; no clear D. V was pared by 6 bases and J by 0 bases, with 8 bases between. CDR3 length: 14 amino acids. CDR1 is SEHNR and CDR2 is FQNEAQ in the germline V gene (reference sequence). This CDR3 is CASRESANTGELFF. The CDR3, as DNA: TGTGCCAGCAGGGAGAGCGCGAACACCGGGGAGCTGTTTTTT.

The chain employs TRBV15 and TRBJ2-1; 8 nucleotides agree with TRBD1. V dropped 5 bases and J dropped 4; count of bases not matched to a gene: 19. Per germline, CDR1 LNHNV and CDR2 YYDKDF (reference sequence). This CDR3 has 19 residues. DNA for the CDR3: TGTGCCACCAGCCCAGAGTGGGGGGTTGACAGGGGCCCGTACAATGAGCAGTTCTTC. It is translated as CATSPEWGVDRGPYNEQFF.

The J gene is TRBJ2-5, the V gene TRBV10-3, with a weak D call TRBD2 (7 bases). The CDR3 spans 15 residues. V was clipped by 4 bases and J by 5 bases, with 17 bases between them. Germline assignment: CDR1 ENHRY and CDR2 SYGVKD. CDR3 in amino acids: CAISAGGLSAETQYF. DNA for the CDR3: TGTGCCATCAGTGCGGGGGGCTTATCCGCCGAGACCCAGTACTTC.

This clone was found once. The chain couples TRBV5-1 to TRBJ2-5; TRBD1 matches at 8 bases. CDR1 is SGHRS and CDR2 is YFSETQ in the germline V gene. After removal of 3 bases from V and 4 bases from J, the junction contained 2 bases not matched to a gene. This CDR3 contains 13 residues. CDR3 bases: TGCGCCAGCAGCTCACAGGGGGTAGAGACCCAGTACTTC. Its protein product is CASSSQGVETQYF.

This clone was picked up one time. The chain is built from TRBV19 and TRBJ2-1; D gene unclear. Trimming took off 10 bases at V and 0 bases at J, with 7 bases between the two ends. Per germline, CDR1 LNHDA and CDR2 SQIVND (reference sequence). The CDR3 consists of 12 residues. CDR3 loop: CATSRSYNEQFF. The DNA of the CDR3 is TGTGCCACCTCTCGCTCCTACAATGAGCAGTTCTTC. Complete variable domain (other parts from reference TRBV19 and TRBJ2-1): DGGITQSPKYLFRKEGQNVTLSCEQNLNHDAMYWYRQDPGQGLRLIYYSQIVNDFQKGDIAEGYSVSREKKESFPLTVTSAQKNPTAFYLCATSRSYNEQFFGPGTRLTVL.